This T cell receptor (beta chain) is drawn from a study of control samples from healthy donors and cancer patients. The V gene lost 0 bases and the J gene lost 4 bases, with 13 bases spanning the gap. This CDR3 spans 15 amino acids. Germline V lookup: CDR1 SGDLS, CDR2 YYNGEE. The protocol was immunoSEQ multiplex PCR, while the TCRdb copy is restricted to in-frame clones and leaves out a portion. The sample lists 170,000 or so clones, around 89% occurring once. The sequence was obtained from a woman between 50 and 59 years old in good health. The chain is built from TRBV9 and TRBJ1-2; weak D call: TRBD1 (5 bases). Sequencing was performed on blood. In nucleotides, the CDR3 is TGTGCCAGCAGCGTAGGAGGGGTGTCTCGCTATGGCTACACCTTC. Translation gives CASSVGGVSRYGYTF.